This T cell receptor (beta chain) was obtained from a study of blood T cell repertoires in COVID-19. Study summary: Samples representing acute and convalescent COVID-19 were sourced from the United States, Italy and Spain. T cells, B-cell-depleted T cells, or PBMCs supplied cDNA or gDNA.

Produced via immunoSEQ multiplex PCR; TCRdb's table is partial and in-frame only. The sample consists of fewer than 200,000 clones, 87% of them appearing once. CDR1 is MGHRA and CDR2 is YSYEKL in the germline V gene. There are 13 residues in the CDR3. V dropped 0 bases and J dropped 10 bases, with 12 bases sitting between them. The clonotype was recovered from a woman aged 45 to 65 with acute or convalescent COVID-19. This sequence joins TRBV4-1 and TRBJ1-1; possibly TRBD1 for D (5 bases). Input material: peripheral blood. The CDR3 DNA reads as TGCGCCAGCAGCCAAGATAAGGGGCCGCCAGCTTTCTTT. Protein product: CASSQDKGPPAFF.